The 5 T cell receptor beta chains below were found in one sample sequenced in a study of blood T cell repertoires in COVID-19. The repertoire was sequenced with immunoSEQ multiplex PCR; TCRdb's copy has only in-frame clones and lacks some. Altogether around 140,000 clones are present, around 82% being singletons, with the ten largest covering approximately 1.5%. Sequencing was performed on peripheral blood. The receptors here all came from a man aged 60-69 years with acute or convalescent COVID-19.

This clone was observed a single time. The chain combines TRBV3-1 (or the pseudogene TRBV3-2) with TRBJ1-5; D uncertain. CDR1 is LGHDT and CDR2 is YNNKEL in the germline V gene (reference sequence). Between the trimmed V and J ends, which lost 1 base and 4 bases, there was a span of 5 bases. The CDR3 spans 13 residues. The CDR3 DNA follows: TGTGCCAGCAGCCAAGCGGGGAATCAGCCCCAGCATTTT. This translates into CASSQAGNQPQHF.

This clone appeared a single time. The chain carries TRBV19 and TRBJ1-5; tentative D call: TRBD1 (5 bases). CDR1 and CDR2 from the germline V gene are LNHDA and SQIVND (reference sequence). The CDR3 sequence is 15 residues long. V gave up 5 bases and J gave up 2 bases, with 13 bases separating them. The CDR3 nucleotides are TGTGCCAGTAGTTCTCCGGGGGTGGGCAATCAGCCCCAGCATTTT. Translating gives CASSSPGVGNQPQHF. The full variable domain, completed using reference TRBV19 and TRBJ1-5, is DGGITQSPKYLFRKEGQNVTLSCEQNLNHDAMYWYRQDPGQGLRLIYYSQIVNDFQKGDIAEGYSVSREKKESFPLTVTSAQKNPTAFYLCASSSPGVGNQPQHFGDGTRLSIL.

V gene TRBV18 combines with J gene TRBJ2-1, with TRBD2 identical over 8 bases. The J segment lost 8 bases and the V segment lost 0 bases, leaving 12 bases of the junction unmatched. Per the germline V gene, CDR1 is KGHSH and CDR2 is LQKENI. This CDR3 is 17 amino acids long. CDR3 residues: CASSPPERRGGPYEQFF. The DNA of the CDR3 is TGTGCCAGCTCACCACCGGAGAGACGGGGGGGCCCCTATGAGCAGTTCTTC.

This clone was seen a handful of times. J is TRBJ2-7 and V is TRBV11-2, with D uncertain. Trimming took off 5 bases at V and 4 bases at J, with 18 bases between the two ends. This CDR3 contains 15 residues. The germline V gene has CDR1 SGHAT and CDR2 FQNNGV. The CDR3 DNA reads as TGTGCCAGCAGCCCCCTCAGAGGTATAACATACGAGCAGTACTTC. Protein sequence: CASSPLRGITYEQYF.

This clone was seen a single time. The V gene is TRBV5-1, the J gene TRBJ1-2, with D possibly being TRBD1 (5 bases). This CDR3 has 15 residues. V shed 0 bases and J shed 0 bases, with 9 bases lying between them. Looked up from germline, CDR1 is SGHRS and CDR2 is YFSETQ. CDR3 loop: CASSLVQGTNYGYTF. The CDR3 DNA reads TGCGCCAGCAGCTTGGTCCAGGGCACTAACTATGGCTACACCTTC.